This T cell receptor (beta chain) emerged from a study of cytomegalovirus exposure and HLA in healthy donors. This clone has only a few counts. The CDR3 length is 14 residues. CDR1 is SGHRS and CDR2 is YFSETQ in the germline V gene. The ends lost 4 bases at V and 5 bases at J; junction bases unmatched: 7. PCR primers comprised 60 Vbeta and 13 Jbeta primers. Assay: immunoSEQ multiplex PCR; the TCRdb copy retains only in-frame clones and omits some. This table holds about 120,000 clones, over 9.5% found once. Material for sequencing was PBMCs. The clonotype comes from a young woman in good health and CMV-seropositive. The chain couples TRBV5-1 to TRBJ2-7; TRBD1 matches at 9 bases. The CDR3 loop is CASSPGQGFNEQYF. CDR3 coding DNA: TGCGCCAGCAGCCCCGGACAGGGGTTCAACGAGCAGTACTTC. Full variable domain (remainder filled in from reference TRBV5-1 and TRBJ2-7): KAGVTQTPRYLIKTRGQQVTLSCSPISGHRSVSWYQQTPGQGLQFLFEYFSETQRNKGNFPGRFSGRQFSNSRSEMNVSTLELGDSALYLCASSPGQGFNEQYFGPGTRLTVT.